The 30 T cell receptor beta chains below come from one sample, sequenced in a study of response to subunit inactivated influenza vaccine. TCRdb re-called the RT-PCR reads with MiXCR, one entry per CDR3 protein. Of about 620,000 distinct CDR3 sequences listed, about 11% are singletons. Separately, the same data were catalogued under a study of T cells expressing NK-cell markers. As that report states: Making the TCR beta cDNA relied on 5'RACE template switching with UMIs.

The input for sequencing was PBMCs from blood, taken on the day of vaccination. Receptor source: a man between 45 and 60 years old who received an inactivated influenza vaccine.

This clonotype was recorded a few times. V and J are TRBV29-1 and TRBJ2-1, with D perhaps being TRBD1 or TRBD2 (5 bases each). The V and J ends lost 2 bases and 7 bases respectively, with 24 bases between them. Germline V gives CDR1 SQVTM, CDR2 ANQGSEA. The CDR3 has 17 residues. The CDR3 coding sequence is TGCAGCGTTGAACGGGTGGATGTGTGGGACCCCAGAAATGAGCAGTTCTTC. Amino acids: CSVERVDVWDPRNEQFF.

V and J are TRBV13 and TRBJ2-7; a weak D match, TRBD1 (6 bases). Germline values: CDR1 PRHDT, CDR2 FYEKMQ (reference sequence). The CDR3 is made up of 15 amino acids. Trimming took 6 bases from V and 7 from J, leaving 22 bases between them. The CDR3 spells CASSSFGQGNGEQYF. CDR3 DNA: TGTGCCAGCAGTTCGTTTGGGCAGGGGAATGGAGAGCAGTACTTC.

This sequence joins TRBV7-3 and TRBJ1-1; D might be TRBD1 (6 bases). V lost 4 bases, J lost 1 base, and 19 bases lay in between. Germline V CDR1 and CDR2: SGHTA, FQGTGA. The CDR3 extends over 17 amino acids. The CDR3 here is CASSSKNGGQPNTEAFF. The CDR3, as DNA: TGTGCCAGCAGCTCCAAGAACGGGGGACAACCGAACACTGAAGCTTTCTTT.

DNA of the CDR3: TGCAGTGCGCGTCGTAATAGCGGGAGGGCCGGCGATACGCAGTATTTT. As protein: CSARRNSGRAGDTQYF. The V and J genes are TRBV20-1 and TRBJ2-3, with 11 bases matching TRBD2. CDR3 length: 16 amino acids. J was trimmed by 6 bases and V by 6 bases; bases with no gene match: 14. The germline V gene has CDR1 DFQATT and CDR2 SNEGSKA (reference sequence).

Many counts were recorded for this clonotype. The genes are TRBV7-9 and TRBJ2-1; perhaps TRBD1 as D (6 bases). The CDR3 contains 14 residues. Trimming pared 5 bases from V and 4 bases from J, leaving 12 bases between. Germline V gene lookup returns CDR1 SEHNR and CDR2 FQNEAQ (reference sequence). The CDR3 bases are TGTGCCAGCAGCCCCGGGACACCTTACAATGAGCAGTTCTTC. It yields the protein CASSPGTPYNEQFF.

This clonotype has more than one count but fewer than ten. V gene TRBV28 combines with J gene TRBJ2-5; 9 bases fit TRBD2. CDR3 size: 15 residues. The junction had 8 bases not matched to a gene; V was cut back by 7 bases and J by 2 bases. Germline loops: CDR1 MDHEN, CDR2 SYDVKM. DNA for the CDR3: TGTGCCAGCACTATTAGCGGGAGCGGGCAAGAGACCCAGTACTTC. This translates into CASTISGSGQETQYF.

V is TRBV5-1 and J is TRBJ1-2, with 10 bases identical to TRBD1. The CDR3 runs 13 residues. Germline CDR1 is SGHRS and CDR2 is YFSETQ. With V trimmed by 4 bases and J by 6 bases, 3 bases remained unmatched. The CDR3 reads CASSGDRGDGYTF. CDR3 DNA: TGCGCCAGCAGCGGGGACAGGGGTGATGGCTACACCTTC.

V gene TRBV5-1 combines with J gene TRBJ2-5; the D gene is possibly TRBD2 (7 bases). The germline CDR1 and CDR2 sequences are SGHRS and YFSETQ. V gave up 4 bases and J gave up 11 bases, with 24 bases separating them. The CDR3 runs 15 residues. CDR3 in amino acids: CASSPLTKRRGAQYF. The CDR3 DNA reads as TGCGCCAGCAGCCCATTGACAAAACGTCGGGGGGCACAGTACTTC. Supplemented by reference TRBV5-1 and TRBJ2-5, the full variable domain reads KAGVTQTPRYLIKTRGQQVTLSCSPISGHRSVSWYQQTPGQGLQFLFEYFSETQRNKGNFPGRFSGRQFSNSRSEMNVSTLELGDSALYLCASSPLTKRRGAQYFGPGTRLLVL.

There are many counts of this clonotype. The chain carries TRBV29-1 and TRBJ2-5, with D perhaps TRBD2 (5 bases). The CDR3 covers 14 residues. The V and J ends lost 5 bases and 1 base respectively, with 14 bases between them. Germline CDR1 is SQVTM and CDR2 is ANQGSEA. Here the CDR3 reads CSVRRGNSQETQYF. Written as DNA, the CDR3 is TGCAGCGTTCGGAGAGGGAACAGCCAAGAGACCCAGTACTTC.

The CDR3 region is CASSRRQGEDYNEQFF. The DNA of the CDR3 is TGCGCCAGCAGCCGAAGACAGGGGGAGGATTACAATGAGCAGTTCTTC. The chain recombines TRBV5-1 with TRBJ2-1; 9 bases fit TRBD1. The germline gives CDR1 SGHRS, CDR2 YFSETQ. V was pared by 4 bases and J by 4 bases, with 9 bases of the junction left unmatched. There are 16 residues in the CDR3.

CDR3 loop: CASSPDDGYYEQYF. As DNA, the CDR3 is TGCGCCAGCAGCCCGGACGACGGTTACTACGAGCAGTACTTC. This sequence joins TRBV5-1 and TRBJ2-7; D unresolved. The CDR3 contains 14 residues. V was trimmed by 4 bases and J by 3 bases, leaving 14 bases between them. The germline V gene encodes CDR1 SGHRS and CDR2 YFSETQ.

The V call is TRBV20-1, the J call TRBJ2-3; D may match TRBD1 or TRBD2 (6 bases each). Germline loops: CDR1 DFQATT, CDR2 SNEGSKA (reference sequence). Trimming left V 4 bases short and J 3 bases short, with 20 bases between. This CDR3 is 16 amino acids long. For the CDR3, the DNA is TGCAGTGCTAACCACCCCCCCACAGGGAGGACAGATACGCAGTATTTT. It yields the protein CSANHPPTGRTDTQYF.

A note on this clonotype: A much larger clonotype is one base distant, so this may be a read error. The chain couples TRBV6-5 to TRBJ2-5; D not resolved. Looked up from germline, CDR1 is MNHEY and CDR2 is SVGAGI. The CDR3 totals 11 residues. Deletions cut 2 bases from V and 5 bases from J, with 3 bases between. Here the CDR3 DNA reads TGTGCCAGCAGTTACGCGGAGACCCAGTACTTC. Its protein product is CASSYAETQYF.

This clonotype was counted ten times or more. The chain recombines TRBV12-3 or TRBV12-4 with TRBJ1-5; the match to TRBD1 covers 8 bases. The CDR3 contains 16 residues. Unmatched junction bases numbered 6, after V lost 5 bases and J lost 0 bases. CDR3 DNA: TGTGCCAGCAGTCCTCCGGGACAGGATAGCAATCAGCCCCAGCATTTT. The encoded protein is CASSPPGQDSNQPQHF.

This clonotype was seen only a few times. Here the CDR3 reads CASIEIAGRGEQFF. CDR3 nucleotides: TGCGCCAGCATCGAGATAGCGGGGAGGGGTGAGCAGTTCTTC. The V gene is TRBV5-1, the J gene TRBJ2-1, with TRBD2 matching 8 bases. From germline, CDR1 is SGHRS and CDR2 YFSETQ. The CDR3 has 14 amino acids. Trimming at V came to 6 bases and at J to 9 bases, leaving 11 bases not matched to a gene.

This clonotype was detected only once. The chain is built from TRBV28 and TRBJ2-2, with TRBD1 matching 10 bases. After removal of 6 bases from V and 6 bases from J, the junction contained 7 bases not matched to a gene. Germline V gives CDR1 MDHEN, CDR2 SYDVKM. The length of the CDR3 is 15 residues. The CDR3 here is CASSLGQGRSGELFF. CDR3 sequence (DNA): TGTGCCAGCAGCCTGGGACAGGGGAGGTCCGGGGAGCTGTTTTTT.

This clonotype was found a few times. The V call is TRBV28, the J call TRBJ2-7; 7 bases are a match to TRBD1. The CDR3 is made up of 15 amino acids. Trimming at V came to 4 bases and at J to 4 bases, leaving 10 bases not matched to a gene. The germline CDR1 and CDR2 sequences are MDHEN and SYDVKM. DNA of the CDR3: TGTGCCAGCAGTTCCGTTACAGGGGCGAAATACGAGCAGTACTTC. Protein: CASSSVTGAKYEQYF.

This clonotype was recorded a few times. The chain joins TRBV29-1 to TRBJ2-1, with no clear D. The germline V and J ends were trimmed by 1 base and 4 bases, with 17 bases remaining between them. There are 16 residues in the CDR3. Germline loops: CDR1 SQVTM, CDR2 ANQGSEA. CDR3 loop: CSVEGLNNRIYNEQFF. Here the CDR3 DNA reads TGCAGCGTTGAAGGCCTAAATAACAGAATTTACAATGAGCAGTTCTTC.

The J gene is TRBJ2-5, the V gene TRBV7-9; 8 bases match TRBD2. Germline lookup yields CDR1 SEHNR and CDR2 FQNEAQ (reference sequence). After removal of 5 bases from V and 5 bases from J, the junction contained 7 bases not matched to a gene. This CDR3 has 14 amino acids. Here the CDR3 DNA reads TGTGCCAGCAGCCGGGGGGGTCCCCGGGAGACCCAGTACTTC. Translated, it gives CASSRGGPRETQYF.

The sample holds a few counts of this clonotype. The rearrangement uses TRBV11-2 and TRBJ2-1; D uncertain. CDR3 length equals 13 residues. Germline assignment: CDR1 SGHAT and CDR2 FQNNGV. The V gene lost 0 bases and the J gene lost 9 bases, with 9 bases spanning the gap. CDR3 in DNA: TGTGCCAGCAGCTTAGATAGTAACGGTGAGCAGTTCTTC. Its translation is CASSLDSNGEQFF.

The chain recombines TRBV6-5 with TRBJ1-2; a possible D gene is TRBD1 (6 bases). This CDR3 spans 16 amino acids. Trimming took off 4 bases at V and 2 bases at J, with 17 bases between the two ends. Germline V gives CDR1 MNHEY, CDR2 SVGAGI. CDR3 in amino acids: CASSLGRGVPNYGYTF. CDR3 sequence (DNA): TGTGCCAGCAGTTTGGGCAGGGGTGTTCCCAACTATGGCTACACCTTC.

This sequence joins TRBV7-2 and TRBJ2-6, with no clear D. Looked up from germline, CDR1 is SGHTA and CDR2 is FQGNSA. Trimming left V 1 base short and J 0 bases short, with 10 bases between. The CDR3 is 17 amino acids. The CDR3 sequence: CASSLGSTSSGANVLTF. CDR3 in DNA: TGTGCCAGCAGCTTAGGGTCTACGAGCTCTGGGGCCAACGTCCTGACTTTC.

Many counts were recorded for this clonotype. J is TRBJ2-5 and V is TRBV11-1; 7 nucleotides line up with TRBD1. CDR3 size: 19 residues. The germline gives CDR1 SGHAT, CDR2 FQDESV (reference sequence). V dropped 5 bases and J dropped 1; count of bases not matched to a gene: 19. The CDR3 sequence is CASSPLPRWDSLIQETQYF. CDR3 sequence (DNA): TGTGCCAGCAGCCCTCTTCCACGGTGGGACAGCCTAATCCAAGAGACCCAGTACTTC.

Only a few counts were recorded for this clonotype. The chain uses TRBV11-1 and TRBJ2-1; unclear D gene. The CDR3 consists of 12 residues. The germline V gene encodes CDR1 SGHAT and CDR2 FQDESV (reference sequence). V lost 3 bases, J lost 7 bases, and 7 bases lay in between. CDR3 region: CASSFPSNEQFF. CDR3 in DNA: TGTGCCAGCAGCTTCCCGTCGAATGAGCAGTTCTTC.

The V gene is TRBV12-3 or TRBV12-4, the J gene TRBJ2-7, with 10 bases that match TRBD1. This CDR3 contains 15 residues. V was pared by 5 bases and J by 3 bases, with 7 bases of the junction left unmatched. The CDR3 DNA follows: TGTGCCAGCAGTAATACCGGGACAGGGGTCTACGAGCAGTACTTC. Residues: CASSNTGTGVYEQYF.

V gene TRBV5-1 combines with J gene TRBJ2-2, with D hard to call. The CDR3 totals 16 residues. Germline V CDR1 and CDR2: SGHRS, YFSETQ. V was cut by 0 bases and J by 0 bases, with 9 bases left in between. CDR3 sequence: CASSLDIAANTGELFF. CDR3 nucleotide sequence: TGCGCCAGCAGCTTGGACATTGCGGCGAACACCGGGGAGCTGTTTTTT.

This clonotype has just a few counts. V gene TRBV15 combines with J gene TRBJ2-7; D unresolved. Germline CDR1 LNHNV, CDR2 YYDKDF (reference sequence). Deletions cut 1 base from V and 5 bases from J, with 9 bases between. The CDR3 is 13 amino acids. The CDR3 DNA reads as TGTGCCACCAGCAGAGGTGACACCCACGAGCAGTACTTC. It translates to CATSRGDTHEQYF.

In this sample, this clonotype turned up a few times. V gene TRBV5-6 combines with J gene TRBJ2-7, with D tentatively TRBD1 or TRBD2 (5 bases each). V lost 1 base, J lost 2 bases, and 16 bases lay in between. Germline V gene sequence: CDR1 SGHDT, CDR2 YYEEEE. The CDR3 consists of 16 residues. CDR3 protein: CASSLWLNGATYEQYF. For the CDR3, the DNA is TGTGCCAGCAGCTTGTGGTTGAACGGGGCCACCTACGAGCAGTACTTC.

This clonotype was observed a few times. The chain uses TRBV4-1 and TRBJ1-1; D remains unclear. The ends were cut back, 2 bases at V and 4 bases at J, with 17 bases in the middle. The CDR3 covers 16 residues. The germline V gene has CDR1 MGHRA and CDR2 YSYEKL. This CDR3 is CASSQKGPGGSTEAFF. CDR3 bases: TGCGCCAGCAGCCAAAAGGGTCCGGGAGGATCCACTGAAGCTTTCTTT.

This clonotype has at least ten counts. The CDR3 DNA reads as TGCGCCAGCAGCTTGGGACTAGCGGGAGGGCCAGATACGCAGTATTTT. Its translation: CASSLGLAGGPDTQYF. The gene calls are TRBV5-1 and TRBJ2-3, with 14 positions matching TRBD2. V trimming: 0 bases; J trimming: 4 bases; junction bases outside the gene matches: 1. There are 16 residues in the CDR3. The germline V gene has CDR1 SGHRS and CDR2 YFSETQ.